The next 30 T cell receptor beta chains were all read from a single sample in a study of shared clonotypes between healthy human individuals. CD45RO-negative cells were positively selected for CCR7, leaving out terminally differentiated effector memory CD45RA+ cells. Repertoires were generated with immunoSEQ multiplex PCR, while TCRdb's copy carries only in-frame clones and drops some. Counted here are more than 2 million clones, 80% to 95% occurring once; the ten biggest clones make up around 1.7%. Sequencing input: naive CD8+ T cells from PBMCs. The receptor set was obtained from a man in his late teens or twenties in good health. Some clones in this sample may be carry-over from other donors' samples.

To note about this clone: Other nucleotide sequences in the sample specify the same CDR3. The chain is built from TRBV27 and TRBJ2-7; TRBD1 aligns across 10 bases. V gave up 3 bases and J gave up 5 bases; unmatched junction bases: 7. Per germline, CDR1 MNHEY and CDR2 SMNVEV (reference sequence). The CDR3 totals 15 residues. This CDR3 is CASSLGGTGVNEQYF. The DNA of the CDR3 is TGTGCCAGCAGTTTGGGGGGGACAGGGGTGAACGAGCAGTACTTC.

About this clone: The same CDR3 can be traced to other DNA sequences in this sample. The chain uses TRBV5-1 and TRBJ1-1; no clear D. In germline, CDR1 is SGHRS, CDR2 YFSETQ. V dropped 1 base and J dropped 2 bases, with 6 bases sitting between them. This CDR3 is 13 amino acids long. CDR3 in amino acids: CASSLSVNTEAFF. DNA for the CDR3: TGCGCCAGCAGCTTGTCGGTTAACACTGAAGCTTTCTTT.

V gene TRBV23-1 combines with J gene TRBJ1-3; unclear D gene. TRBV23-1 is placed among ORFs of uncertain function. There are 14 residues in the CDR3. The ends were cut back, 4 bases at V and 9 bases at J, with 16 bases in the middle. CDR3 coding DNA: TGCGCCAGCAGTCGATCCAGATACTGGGTCACCATATATTTT. This codes for CASSRSRYWVTIYF.

The gene calls are TRBV7-9 and TRBJ2-5; a weak D match, TRBD2 (5 bases). Between the trimmed V and J ends, which lost 5 bases and 3 bases, there was a span of 13 bases. Germline V gene lookup returns CDR1 SEHNR and CDR2 FQNEAQ (reference sequence). The CDR3 length is 14 residues. CDR3 DNA: TGTGCCAGCAGCCCTAGGGCAGCGGAAGAGACCCAGTACTTC. It codes for CASSPRAAEETQYF.

This chain uses TRBV27 with TRBJ2-7; 10 positions match TRBD2. Looked up from germline, CDR1 is MNHEY and CDR2 is SMNVEV (reference sequence). With 4 bases clipped from V and 5 bases from J, the junction kept 5 bases outside the gene matches. This CDR3 spans 14 amino acids. The CDR3 DNA sequence: TGTGCCAGCAGTTGGTCGCTAGCGGGAGACGAGCAGTACTTC. This sequence encodes CASSWSLAGDEQYF.

This clone was counted a single time. The genes are TRBV20-1 and TRBJ2-1; no reliable D call. This CDR3 is 11 amino acids long. Germline lookup yields CDR1 DFQATT and CDR2 SNEGSKA (reference sequence). As DNA, the CDR3 is TGCAGCACTGGTGGCAAACGGGAGCAGTTCTTC. Translating it yields CSTGGKREQFF.

This chain uses TRBV10-3 with TRBJ1-5; D gene ambiguous. This CDR3 is 13 amino acids long. V gave up 0 bases and J gave up 7 bases, with 7 bases separating them. Germline CDR1 reads ENHRY; CDR2 reads SYGVKD. This CDR3 is CAISESSQQPQHF. CDR3 sequence (DNA): TGTGCCATCAGTGAGTCAAGTCAACAGCCCCAGCATTTT.

This clone was found many times. The chain employs TRBV15 and TRBJ2-1; D uncertain. Trimming cost V 5 bases and J 5 bases, with 16 bases left between them. The CDR3 sequence is 15 residues long. The germline gives CDR1 LNHNV, CDR2 YYDKDF (reference sequence). CDR3 sequence (DNA): TGTGCCACCAGCTTAGAAGTAAGGGCTCACAATGAGCAGTTCTTC. Residues: CATSLEVRAHNEQFF.

As for this clone: This sample includes further DNA sequences coding for the same CDR3. V and J are TRBV5-1 and TRBJ2-3; TRBD2 matches at 7 bases. Trimming removed 0 bases from V and 3 bases from J; junction bases left unmatched: 4. There are 15 residues in the CDR3. Germline V gives CDR1 SGHRS, CDR2 YFSETQ. CDR3 in DNA: TGCGCCAGCAGCTTGGTTGGCGGGAGAACAGATACGCAGTATTTT. Encoded protein: CASSLVGGRTDTQYF.

This clone was picked up a small number of times. The rearrangement joins TRBV7-9 to TRBJ1-1; no clear D. Germline loops: CDR1 SEHNR, CDR2 FQNEAQ (reference sequence). CDR3 length: 15 amino acids. Deletions cut 5 bases from V and 3 bases from J, with 16 bases between. The CDR3 loop reads CASSAKGPGYTEAFF. In DNA form, the CDR3 reads TGTGCCAGCAGCGCCAAGGGCCCGGGGTACACTGAAGCTTTCTTT. The complete variable domain, with remaining parts taken from reference TRBV7-9 and TRBJ1-1, reads DTGVSQNPRHKITKRGQNVTFRCDPISEHNRLYWYRQTLGQGPEFLTYFQNEAQLEKSRLLSDRFSAERPKGSFSTLEIQRTEQGDSAMYLCASSAKGPGYTEAFFGQGTRLTVV.

This chain uses TRBV4-3 with TRBJ2-1, with D possibly called TRBD1 or TRBD2 (5 bases each). The CDR3 totals 17 residues. The germline gives CDR1 LGHNA, CDR2 YSLEER. Trimming removed 0 bases from V and 8 bases from J, with 20 bases in between. The chain's CDR3 is CASSQEWGRRVIDEQFF. The CDR3 DNA reads as TGCGCCAGCAGCCAAGAATGGGGGAGAAGGGTAATCGATGAGCAGTTCTTC.

This rearrangement joins TRBV14 to TRBJ2-7, with D unclear. Trimming pared 2 bases from V and 6 bases from J, leaving 11 bases between. The CDR3 totals 13 residues. Looked up from germline, CDR1 is SGHDN and CDR2 is FVKESK. The CDR3 region is CASSQLTGAEQYF. The CDR3 region has the DNA TGTGCCAGCAGCCAACTCACGGGCGCCGAGCAGTACTTC.

In its sample, this clone was seen once. The chain combines TRBV9 with TRBJ2-1; no reliable D call. There are 13 residues in the CDR3. Trimming cost V 5 bases and J 8 bases, with 14 bases left between them. Germline CDR1 and CDR2: SGDLS and YYNGEE. The CDR3, as DNA: TGTGCCAGCAGTGGGTTAAGGTTCTATGAGCAGTTCTTC. This encodes CASSGLRFYEQFF.

This clone was observed a few times. The rearrangement uses TRBV5-1 and TRBJ2-2; no definite D call. CDR1 is SGHRS, CDR2 YFSETQ, per germline. The CDR3 is 12 residues long. V was trimmed by 5 bases and J by 0 bases, leaving 2 bases between them. The CDR3 protein is CASRSNTGELFF. CDR3 in DNA: TGCGCCAGCAGATCGAACACCGGGGAGCTGTTTTTT.

The V gene is TRBV5-4, the J gene TRBJ1-4; 9 nucleotides agree with TRBD1. Losses at the gene ends were 1 base for V and 3 bases for J; bases not matched to a gene: 4. The germline V gene has CDR1 SGHNT and CDR2 YYREEE (reference sequence). CDR3 size: 16 residues. The CDR3 nucleotides are TGTGCCAGCAGCTTGTCTACAGGGGGCGCTAATGAAAAACTGTTTTTT. This gives the protein CASSLSTGGANEKLFF.

V gene TRBV27 combines with J gene TRBJ2-1, with D unresolved. From germline, CDR1 is MNHEY and CDR2 SMNVEV (reference sequence). The length of the CDR3 is 13 residues. V was shortened by 10 bases and J by 4 bases, with 14 bases between the two germline ends. Here the CDR3 reads CATAVAAYNEQFF. CDR3 coding DNA: TGTGCCACCGCCGTAGCAGCTTACAATGAGCAGTTCTTC.

This clone was counted a single time. The chain carries TRBV6-5 and TRBJ1-5; no clear D gene. The V end was cut by 11 bases, the J end by 3 bases, with 14 bases between. This CDR3 has 13 amino acids. Germline lookup yields CDR1 MNHEY and CDR2 SVGAGI. In DNA, the CDR3 is TGTGCCTCTAGGGCACGGGACAATCAGCCCCAGCATTTT. This encodes CASRARDNQPQHF.

The chain uses TRBV2 and TRBJ2-7; the D is unclear. The germline V gene encodes CDR1 SNHLY and CDR2 FYNNEI. The CDR3 length is 13 residues. The V end lost 7 bases, the J end lost 3 bases, and 13 bases lay between the germline ends. The CDR3 coding sequence is TGTGCCAGCATAGGTACAATGGGCTACGAGCAGTACTTC. Protein product: CASIGTMGYEQYF.

The rearrangement joins TRBV5-1 to TRBJ2-1; 8 bases are shared with TRBD1. Germline CDR1 reads SGHRS; CDR2 reads YFSETQ. There are 14 residues in the CDR3. V was clipped by 4 bases and J by 5 bases; unmatched bases: 5. The CDR3 bases are TGCGCCAGCAGCCCCGGGACAGGCCACAATGAGCAGTTCTTC. It yields the protein CASSPGTGHNEQFF.

The V gene is TRBV7-6, the J gene TRBJ1-5, with D possibly being TRBD1 (5 bases). Deletions cut 5 bases from V and 0 bases from J, with 17 bases between. From germline, CDR1 is SGHVS and CDR2 FNYEAQ. CDR3 length: 17 amino acids. Written as DNA, the CDR3 is TGTGCCAGCAGCCCAGACAGTGGGAGAAATAGCAATCAGCCCCAGCATTTT. This codes for CASSPDSGRNSNQPQHF. Looking up the rest from reference TRBV7-6 and TRBJ1-5 gives the full variable domain: GAGVSQSPRYKVTKRGQDVALRCDPISGHVSLYWYRQALGQGPEFLTYFNYEAQQDKSGLPNDRFSAERPEGSISTLTIQRTEQRDSAMYRCASSPDSGRNSNQPQHFGDGTRLSIL.

To note about this clone: The identical CDR3 is also encoded by other nucleotide sequences in the sample. The V and J genes are TRBV11-2 and TRBJ2-7; the D is unclear. CDR3 size: 11 residues. V was pared by 4 bases and J by 4 bases, with 5 bases between. CDR1 SGHAT and CDR2 FQNNGV come from the germline V gene. The CDR3 loop reads CASSYSYEQYF. The CDR3 nucleotides are TGTGCCAGCAGCTACTCGTACGAGCAGTACTTC.

The chain links TRBV15 to TRBJ2-7; no firm D call. Germline V lookup: CDR1 LNHNV, CDR2 YYDKDF (reference sequence). The V and J ends lost 8 bases and 0 bases respectively, with 14 bases between them. The CDR3 totals 14 residues. The CDR3 DNA is TGTGCCACCGCGGCCAGCCGTACCTCCTACGAGCAGTACTTC. Translated: CATAASRTSYEQYF.

Turning to this clone: Other DNA sequences within the sample encode an identical CDR3. The chain employs TRBV9 and TRBJ2-7; weak D call: TRBD1 (6 bases). The ends were cut back, 4 bases at V and 0 bases at J, with 14 bases in the middle. Germline V CDR1 and CDR2: SGDLS, YYNGEE. The CDR3 is 15 residues long. The CDR3 DNA follows: TGTGCCAGCAGCCCCTCAGGGGTCAGCTCCTACGAGCAGTACTTC. The encoded protein is CASSPSGVSSYEQYF.

The V call is TRBV4-3, the J call TRBJ2-7, with TRBD2 identical over 7 bases. Looked up from germline, CDR1 is LGHNA and CDR2 is YSLEER. This CDR3 region has 15 residues. V shed 0 bases and J 2 bases; nucleotides not matched to a gene: 4. This CDR3 is CASSQDEREAYEQYF. CDR3 in DNA: TGCGCCAGCAGCCAAGATGAGCGGGAAGCCTACGAGCAGTACTTC.

The chain carries TRBV5-1 and TRBJ2-4; D might be TRBD2 (5 bases). Germline V gene lookup returns CDR1 SGHRS and CDR2 YFSETQ. V was trimmed by 4 bases and J by 0 bases, leaving 17 bases between them. The CDR3 loop spans 17 amino acids. CDR3 sequence (DNA): TGCGCCAGCAGCGGCGACGGAGCGGTCCTAGCCAAAAACATTCAGTACTTC. This gives the protein CASSGDGAVLAKNIQYF.

V gene TRBV28 combines with J gene TRBJ2-7; D call uncertain. V was shortened by 7 bases and J by 6 bases, with 22 bases between the two germline ends. Looked up from germline, CDR1 is MDHEN and CDR2 is SYDVKM. CDR3 length: 15 residues. The CDR3 nucleotides read TGTGCCAGCAACCCCCTACGGCCTTTAAAGGGCGAGCAGTACTTC. This gives the protein CASNPLRPLKGEQYF.

This chain uses TRBV7-6 with TRBJ2-1, with 7 bases fitting TRBD1. The CDR3 has 16 amino acids. From germline, CDR1 is SGHVS and CDR2 FNYEAQ. Unmatched junction bases numbered 14, after V lost 5 bases and J lost 7 bases. CDR3 DNA sequence: TGTGCCAGCAGCCTCCGGGACAGCCTTTTGGGGAATGAGCAGTTCTTC. Translation: CASSLRDSLLGNEQFF.

About this clone itself: The sample carries other DNA sequences with the same CDR3. The genes are TRBV29-1 and TRBJ2-7; 8 nucleotides agree with TRBD1. With V trimmed by 1 base and J by 1 base, 3 bases remained unmatched. The germline CDR1 and CDR2 sequences are SQVTM and ANQGSEA. This CDR3 has 14 residues. CDR3 in DNA: TGCAGCGTTGAAGGCGGACAGGGTTCCTACGAGCAGTACTTC. Translation: CSVEGGQGSYEQYF.

V usage is TRBV28 and J usage is TRBJ2-3, with 8 positions matching TRBD2. V dropped 3 bases and J dropped 5; count of bases not matched to a gene: 4. The germline V gene has CDR1 MDHEN and CDR2 SYDVKM. The CDR3 runs 14 residues. The DNA for the CDR3 is TGTGCCAGCAGTTTGGGGAGCGGGGGAGATACGCAGTATTTT. Translated: CASSLGSGGDTQYF. The variable domain in full, completed from reference TRBV28 and TRBJ2-3, reads DVKVTQSSRYLVKRTGEKVFLECVQDMDHENMFWYRQDPGLGLRLIYFSYDVKMKEKGDIPEGYSVSREKKERFSLILESASTNQTSMYLCASSLGSGGDTQYFGPGTRLTVL.

This rearrangement joins TRBV4-1 to TRBJ1-4; no definite D call. V was cut by 0 bases and J by 8 bases, with 7 bases left in between. The CDR3 has 13 amino acids. CDR1 and CDR2 from the germline V gene are MGHRA and YSYEKL. This chain's CDR3 is CASSQDLREKLFF. DNA of the CDR3: TGCGCCAGCAGCCAAGACCTAAGGGAAAAACTGTTTTTT.